The sample holds one count of the clone carrying this TCR beta chain. Libraries were prepared by immunoSEQ multiplex PCR; TCRdb keeps only in-frame clonotypes and omits some of them. The sample has more than 350,000 clones; more than 70% are singletons. Recruited during active infection, patients (from Seattle) were subsequently followed longitudinally. The data were obtained in a study of blood T cell repertoires in COVID-19. The ends were cut back, 2 bases at V and 3 bases at J, with 14 bases in the middle. From germline, CDR1 is MNHNS and CDR2 SASEGT. This CDR3 spans 16 amino acids. Sequencing was performed on peripheral blood. The origin of this receptor is a woman in her twenties or thirties with COVID-19, enrolled during active disease. This chain links TRBV6-1 with TRBJ1-5; D unclear. For the CDR3, the DNA is TGTGCCAGCAGTGAACGGGTTCGAGGACTCAATCAGCCCCAGCATTTT. Its translation is CASSERVRGLNQPQHF.